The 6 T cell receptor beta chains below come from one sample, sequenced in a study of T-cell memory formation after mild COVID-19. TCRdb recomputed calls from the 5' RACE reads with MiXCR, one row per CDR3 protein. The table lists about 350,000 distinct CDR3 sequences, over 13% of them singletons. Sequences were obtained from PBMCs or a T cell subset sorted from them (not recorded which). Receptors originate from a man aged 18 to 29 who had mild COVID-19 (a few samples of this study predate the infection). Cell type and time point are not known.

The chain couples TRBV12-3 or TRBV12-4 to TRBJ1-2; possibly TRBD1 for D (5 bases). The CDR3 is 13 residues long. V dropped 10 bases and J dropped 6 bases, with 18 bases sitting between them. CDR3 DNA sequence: TGTGCCACCAGGTTGGGGGGGGGACATGGCTACACCTTC. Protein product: CATRLGGGHGYTF.

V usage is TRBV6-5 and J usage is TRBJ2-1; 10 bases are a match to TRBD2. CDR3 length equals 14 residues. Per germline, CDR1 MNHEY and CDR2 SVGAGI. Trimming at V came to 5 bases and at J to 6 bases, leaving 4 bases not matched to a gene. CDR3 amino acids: CASSTSGGANEQFF. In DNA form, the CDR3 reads TGTGCCAGCAGTACCAGCGGGGGGGCCAATGAGCAGTTCTTC.

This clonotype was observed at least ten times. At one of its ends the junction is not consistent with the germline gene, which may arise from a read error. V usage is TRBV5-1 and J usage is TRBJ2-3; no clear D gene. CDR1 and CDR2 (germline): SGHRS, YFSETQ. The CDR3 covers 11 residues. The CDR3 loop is CASSLSDTQYF. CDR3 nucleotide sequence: TGTGCCAGCAGTTTGTCAGATACGCAGTATTTT.

CDR3 nucleotides: TGTGCCAGCAGCGAGGGACAGTCCTACGAGCAGTACTTC. Its protein product is CASSEGQSYEQYF. The chain employs TRBV7-7 and TRBJ2-7; 7 nucleotides agree with TRBD1. Germline CDR1 and CDR2: SSHAT and FNYEAQ (reference sequence). The junction had 2 bases not matched to a gene; V was cut back by 5 bases and J by 1 base. This CDR3 has 13 amino acids.

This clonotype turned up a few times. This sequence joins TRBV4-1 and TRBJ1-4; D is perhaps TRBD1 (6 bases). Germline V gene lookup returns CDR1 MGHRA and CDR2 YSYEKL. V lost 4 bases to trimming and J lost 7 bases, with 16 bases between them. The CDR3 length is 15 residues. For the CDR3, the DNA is TGCGCCAGCAGCCCTATAGAAGGGGGGAGTGAAAAACTGTTTTTT. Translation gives CASSPIEGGSEKLFF.

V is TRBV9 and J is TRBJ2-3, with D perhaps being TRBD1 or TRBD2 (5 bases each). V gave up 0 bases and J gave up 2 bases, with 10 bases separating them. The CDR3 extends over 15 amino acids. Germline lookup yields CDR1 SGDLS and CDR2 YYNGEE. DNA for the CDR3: TGTGCCAGCAGCGTAGGGAACGGGGCCACAGATACGCAGTATTTT. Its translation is CASSVGNGATDTQYF.